The rows below give T cell receptor beta chains drawn from one sample of a study of lymphopenia after photon versus proton radiotherapy. Sequencing used immunoSEQ multiplex PCR; TCRdb keeps in-frame clones, though not all of them. Counted here are around 29,000 clones, about 93% occurring once; the ten biggest clones make up 0.6% to 0.85%. The material was peripheral blood, obtained from a patient treated with photon-based radiotherapy. The source is a woman in her 50s with cholangiocarcinoma. CDR3s include the opening cysteine and the closing phenylalanine or tryptophan. D genes are given only for firm matches. Clone size is given for some rows only: seen once, a few or many times, or a class if the clone is expanded.

clone_size j_call d_call v_call cdr3_aa cdr3_nt
NA TRBJ1-1 NA TRBV16 CASSLGGSGVNTEAFF TGTGCCAGCAGCCTGGGCGGCTCAGGGGTGAACACTGAAGCTTTCTTT
NA TRBJ2-5 NA TRBV7-9 CASSLGIGGETQYF TGTGCCAGCAGCTTAGGAATCGGGGGAGAGACCCAGTACTTC
NA TRBJ2-7 NA TRBV28 CASSPTDSLFYEQYF TGTGCCAGCAGTCCGACTGACAGTTTGTTTTACGAGCAGTACTTC
NA TRBJ2-7 TRBD2 TRBV7-2 CASSLLAGLSYEQYF TGTGCCAGCAGCTTACTAGCGGGGCTCTCCTACGAGCAGTACTTC
NA TRBJ1-3 TRBD1 TRBV19 CASSAGQTSSGNTIYF TGTGCCAGTAGTGCGGGACAGACCAGCTCTGGAAACACCATATATTTT
once TRBJ2-1 NA TRBV7-2 CASSLTSNPGNEQFF TGTGCCAGCAGCTTGACCTCAAACCCCGGAAATGAGCAGTTCTTC
once TRBJ1-1 TRBD1 TRBV25-1 CASRPSPGQQAFF TGTGCCAGCCGTCCAAGCCCGGGACAGCAAGCTTTCTTT
NA TRBJ1-5 TRBD1 TRBV19 CASSNRDRAQPQHF TGTGCCAGTAGTAACCGGGACAGGGCTCAGCCCCAGCATTTT
NA TRBJ1-4 NA TRBV27 CASSFSGDEKLFF TGTGCCAGCAGTTTTTCGGGGGATGAAAAACTGTTTTTT
NA TRBJ2-2 NA TRBV5-8 CASRVRQETGELFF TGTGCCAGCAGAGTCCGACAGGAAACCGGGGAGCTGTTTTTT
NA TRBJ2-2 NA TRBV9 CASSGGLARGELFF TGTGCCAGCAGCGGAGGGCTTGCAAGGGGGGAGCTGTTTTTT
NA TRBJ1-1 NA TRBV6-1 CASRETNGVNTEAFF TGTGCCAGCAGAGAGACGAACGGCGTGAACACTGAAGCTTTCTTT
NA TRBJ2-6 NA TRBV2 CAWTPTSGANVLTF TGTGCATGGACCCCGACCTCTGGGGCCAACGTCCTGACTTTC
NA TRBJ2-1 TRBD1 TRBV19 CASKTGTGGPREQFF TGTGCCAGTAAAACAGGGACAGGGGGTCCCAGAGAGCAGTTCTTC
NA TRBJ2-3 NA TRBV6-5 CASRGANTDTQYF TGTGCCAGCCGGGGGGCAAACACAGATACGCAGTATTTT
once TRBJ1-2 NA TRBV27 CASGVRTENYGYTF TGTGCCAGCGGCGTCCGGACGGAGAACTATGGCTACACCTTC
NA TRBJ2-2 NA TRBV19 CASSINGIGTGELFF TGTGCCAGTAGTATCAACGGGATTGGCACCGGGGAGCTGTTTTTT
NA TRBJ1-2 NA TRBV6-5 CASSYGGYGYTF TGTGCCAGCAGTTACGGGGGCTATGGCTACACCTTC
NA TRBJ2-7 TRBD1 TRBV5-8 CASSPWTGTLYEQYF TGTGCCAGCAGCCCCTGGACAGGGACCCTCTACGAGCAGTACTTC
NA TRBJ2-7 TRBD1 TRBV6-6 CASRGTGGSEQYF TGTGCCAGCAGAGGGACAGGGGGCTCCGAGCAGTACTTC
NA TRBJ1-4 TRBD1 TRBV4-3 CASSQDRDRGREKLFF TGCGCCAGCAGCCAAGATAGGGACAGGGGAAGGGAAAAACTGTTTTTT
NA TRBJ2-3 NA TRBV9 CASRRGVTDTQYF TGTGCCAGCAGGAGGGGGGTCACAGATACGCAGTATTTT
few TRBJ1-1 NA TRBV7-8 CASSFPGGGTEAFF TGTGCCAGCAGCTTCCCGGGTGGAGGTACTGAAGCTTTCTTT
NA TRBJ2-1 TRBD2 TRBV4-1 CASSPIAGAYNEQFF TGCGCCAGCAGCCCCATAGCGGGGGCCTACAATGAGCAGTTCTTC
NA TRBJ2-7 TRBD1 TRBV28 CASSSGQGVHEQYF TGTGCCAGCAGTTCGGGACAGGGGGTACACGAGCAGTACTTC
NA TRBJ2-1 NA TRBV19 CASSTTLPVQFF TGTGCCAGTAGTACGACTTTGCCTGTCCAGTTCTTC
NA TRBJ2-3 TRBD2 TRBV13 CASSWTGTSRTDTQYF TGTGCCAGCAGCTGGACCGGGACTAGCCGCACAGATACGCAGTATTTT
NA TRBJ2-2 NA TRBV5-1 CASSLRYGTTGELFF TGCGCCAGCAGCTTGAGGTATGGAACAACCGGGGAGCTGTTTTTT
NA TRBJ1-2 NA TRBV10-3 CAISDSQGFYGYTF TGTGCCATCAGTGATAGTCAGGGGTTTTATGGCTACACCTTC
once TRBJ1-3 NA TRBV13 CASSLRAGFGNTIYF TGTGCCAGCAGCTTAAGGGCGGGATTTGGAAACACCATATATTTT
NA TRBJ1-1 TRBD1 TRBV11-2 CASRLRTGYTEAFF TGTGCCAGCAGGTTGCGGACAGGCTACACTGAAGCTTTCTTT
NA TRBJ2-1 NA TRBV21-1 CARRLGGVLAEHSYNEQFF TGTGCCAGAAGGCTGGGGGGAGTCCTCGCGGAACACTCCTACAATGAGCAGTTCTTC
NA TRBJ2-7 TRBD1 TRBV6-5 CASSYQYTGAHHEQYF TGTGCCAGCAGTTACCAATATACAGGGGCCCACCACGAGCAGTACTTC
NA TRBJ1-5 NA TRBV28 CASSLPGAMGQPQHF TGTGCCAGCAGTTTACCAGGGGCCATGGGGCAGCCCCAGCATTTT
few TRBJ1-2 NA TRBV11-2 CASSPGMLYGYTF TGTGCCAGCAGCCCAGGGATGCTCTATGGCTACACCTTC
NA TRBJ2-1 NA TRBV10-3 CAISRDTAGNEQFF TGTGCCATCAGCCGGGACACGGCTGGGAATGAGCAGTTCTTC
once TRBJ2-1 NA TRBV5-1 CASSLRFSWLDIRNEQFF TGCGCCAGCAGCTTGCGGTTTTCGTGGCTAGATATTCGCAATGAGCAGTTCTTC
once TRBJ2-7 NA TRBV7-8 CASSRRTDYEQYF TGTGCCAGCAGCCGGAGGACAGACTACGAGCAGTACTTC
NA TRBJ1-3 NA TRBV6-5 CASSYNKVRRNTIYF TGTGCCAGCAGTTACAACAAGGTCCGTCGAAACACCATATATTTT
NA TRBJ1-5 NA TRBV5-6 CASSLVNQPQHF TGTGCCAGCAGCTTGGTGAATCAGCCCCAGCATTTT
once TRBJ2-2 NA TRBV6-5 CASSWQGTGELFF TGTGCCAGCAGTTGGCAGGGAACCGGGGAGCTGTTTTTT
NA TRBJ1-2 TRBD1 TRBV28 CASSSPGTGGTYGYTF TGTGCCAGCAGTTCTCCCGGGACAGGGGGCACCTATGGCTACACCTTC
NA TRBJ1-4 NA TRBV7-9 CASSALRQYEKLFF TGTGCCAGCAGCGCGCTCCGACAGTACGAAAAACTGTTTTTT
NA TRBJ1-1 TRBD1 TRBV6-5 CASIPGQGNEAFF TGTGCCAGCATCCCGGGACAGGGCAATGAAGCTTTCTTT
NA TRBJ2-4 NA TRBV12-2 CASRPVDLPTSGLRLAKNIQYF TGTGCAAGTCGCCCAGTGGACTTGCCGACTAGCGGGTTACGGCTAGCCAAAAACATTCAGTACTTC